The present T cell receptor beta chain was sequenced within a study of cytomegalovirus exposure and HLA in healthy donors. Study overall: One earlier analysis, a look at 150 million to 200 million T cells, found some 100 million unique TCR beta sequences.

These donors, healthy bone marrow donors, were studied. Germline lookup yields CDR1 MDHEN and CDR2 SYDVKM. The CDR3 has 14 residues. Trimming shortened V by 6 bases and J by 11 bases, and 22 bases separated the two germline ends. The PCR ran on 60 Vbeta and 13 Jbeta primers. Methods used by the authors: Roughly 11 million shared chains were among the about 80 million unique TCR beta chains that a later analysis counted. Clones were sequenced by immunoSEQ multiplex PCR, and TCRdb holds only the in-frame ones, with some missing. For V, J and clone size, that table is used; D and trimming come from the DNA. The sample shows around 110,000 clones, roughly 80% of them seen only once.

Input material: PBMCs. This TCR was sampled from a man aged 30 to 45 in good health and CMV-seronegative. The V gene is TRBV28, the J gene TRBJ2-5, with D tentatively TRBD2 (6 bases). DNA of the CDR3: TGTGCCAGCAGGCATCCTGAAGTAACGGGAGAGCAGTACTTC. Residues: CASRHPEVTGEQYF.